Reported below is one T cell receptor (beta chain). What it binds is not known. These data originate in a study of a mutant IDH1 vaccine in newly diagnosed glioma. Overall study context: Investigators started vaccination 4-6 weeks after radiotherapy alone, or with temozolomide cycles. Findings and limits, study-wide: Vaccination induced immune responses in about 93% of patients.

Time point indicated: week 47, end of study. A 20-mer mutant IDH1 peptide at 300 ug was injected subcutaneously with topical imiquimod. TCRdb's table, derived via immunoSEQ multiplex PCR, lists solely in-frame clones and lacks some. Of tens of thousands of clones in the sample, approximately 86% were seen once. The receptor was derived from a man aged 18 to 29 with glioma. Some clones in this sample may be carry-over from other donors' samples. The source material was PBMCs, sampled from a glioma patient whose treatment included an IDH1 peptide vaccine.

The chain's CDR3 is CASSVAQTANYGYTF. The CDR3 DNA sequence: TGTGCCAGCAGCGTAGCCCAGACCGCTAACTATGGCTACACCTTC. The V call is TRBV9, the J call TRBJ1-2; D uncertain. The CDR3 has 15 residues. CDR1 is SGDLS, CDR2 YYNGEE, per germline. Trimming took 0 bases from V and 0 from J, leaving 9 bases between them.